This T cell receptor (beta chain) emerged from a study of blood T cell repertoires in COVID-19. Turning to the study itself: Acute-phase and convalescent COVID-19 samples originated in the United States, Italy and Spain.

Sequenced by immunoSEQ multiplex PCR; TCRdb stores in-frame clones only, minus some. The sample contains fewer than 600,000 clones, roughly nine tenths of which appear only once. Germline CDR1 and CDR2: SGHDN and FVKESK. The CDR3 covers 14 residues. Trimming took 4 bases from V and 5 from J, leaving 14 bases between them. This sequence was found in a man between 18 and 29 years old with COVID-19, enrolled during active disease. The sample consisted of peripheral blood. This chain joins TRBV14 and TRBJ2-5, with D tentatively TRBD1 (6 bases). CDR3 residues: CASSPGAPRETQYF. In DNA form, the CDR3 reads TGTGCCAGCAGCCCAGGGGCTCCGCGGGAGACCCAGTACTTC.